One sample yielded the 3 T cell receptor beta chains listed below, sequenced in a study of PD-1 blockade in classical Hodgkin lymphoma. As to time point: cycle 4 day 1 (C4D1), after 6 weeks of nivolumab. Relapse after autologous stem cell transplantation occurred in every patient, and brentuximab vedotin exposure varied. Measured with immunoSEQ multiplex PCR; TCRdb has only the in-frame clones, and not every one. Of 100,000 to 120,000 clones detected, approximately 90% appear once; the ten largest clones hold roughly 19%. The sample here was peripheral blood mononuclear cells (PBMCs), taken before the fourth cycle of nivolumab. The receptors come from a human donor with classical Hodgkin lymphoma.

The J gene is TRBJ1-5, the V gene TRBV15; D unresolved. This CDR3 has 15 residues. Germline V gene data show CDR1 as LNHNV and CDR2 as YYDKDF (reference sequence). Between the trimmed V and J ends, which lost 3 bases and 2 bases, there was a span of 11 bases. The CDR3 spells CATSRSAGGNQPQHF. The CDR3 nucleotides read TGTGCCACCAGCAGGTCAGCGGGTGGCAATCAGCCCCAGCATTTT.

V usage is TRBV5-6 and J usage is TRBJ1-1; D is uncertain. Trimming took 5 bases from V and 1 from J, leaving 12 bases between them. The CDR3 spans 14 residues. The V gene's germline CDR1 is SGHDT and CDR2 YYEEEE. The CDR3 is CASSYWAGNTEAFF. In DNA form, the CDR3 reads TGTGCCAGCAGTTATTGGGCGGGGAACACTGAAGCTTTCTTT.

This CDR3 reads CASNPQDREETQYF. In DNA, the CDR3 is TGTGCCAGCAACCCCCAGGACAGGGAGGAGACCCAGTACTTC. The chain combines TRBV21-1 with TRBJ2-5; whether TRBD1, the table's D call, matches the DNA was not checked. TRBV21-1 is designated a pseudogene. CDR3 length: 14 amino acids.